This section outlines one T cell receptor (beta chain) sequence together with its context. This clonotype has a count of ten or more. The clone's antigen remains unknown. No per-base quality is available; no much larger clone lies one base away. Sequencing was carried out with an Illumina NovaSeq 6000. TCRalpha and TCRbeta cDNA libraries were constructed by 5'RACE with constant-segment primers, with sample barcodes and unique molecular identifiers being introduced. Trizol reagent was used to extract RNA from every sample. Library amplification was performed in two PCR steps, and a second sample barcode and Illumina TruSeq adapters were introduced in the second step. Sequencing of the libraries was done on an Illumina NovaSeq, producing 2 x 150 bp paired-end reads. On the authors' methods: Reads were demultiplexed and collapsed into UMI-guided consensus sequences with migec v1.2.7. Using mixcr v2.1.11, UMI consensuses were aligned to TRA and TRB V and J templates and then assembled into clonotypes. A clonotype was counted as expanded or contracted only when both edgeR and NoisET called the clonotype significant, with the noise models trained on biological replicates. For edgeR calls, the thresholds were a false discovery rate-adjusted p below 0.01 and a log2 fold-change of 1. As an exploratory analysis of dynamics, max-normalized trajectories of the 1000 most abundant clonotypes were examined by PCA with hierarchical clustering. Separately sequenced CD4+ and CD8+ repertoires were used to assign the CD4 or CD8 phenotype of responding clones. TCRdb applied fastp at Q25 and MiXCR to the public reads, then kept only in-frame beta chains. CDR3 protein sequences are deduplicated, and each keeps its most common genes and DNA. These V and J calls rely on TCRdb rather than the paper's analysis. The sample profile shows 400,000 or so distinct CDR3 sequences; around 20% of them were found once. Clones ranked in the top ten supply approximately 8.4% of the sample.

This sample is drawn from a study of T-cell memory formation after mild COVID-19 (dated by TCRdb to the early 2020s). Background for the entire study: TCR sequence clusters from the two donors were found to be largely donor specific. The cohort was made up of two young adult volunteers, one female and one male, who were previously healthy. In a couple of donors, T-cell clones that expanded and contracted after mild COVID-19 were tracked by sequencing TCRalpha and TCRbeta repertoires over time.

Trimming removed 6 bases from V and 0 bases from J, leaving 8 bases between the germline ends. The germline V gene yields SGHTA for CDR1 and FQGNSA for CDR2. The CDR3 contains 13 residues, cysteine and phenylalanine counted. Solely the CDR3 DNA is kept, with 39 bases framed from the first base. Broader findings and caveats from the paper: The second-wave clones that peaked on day 37 were not confirmed to be SARS-CoV-2 specific. Contracting CD4+ clones turned up mainly in the CM and EM memory subsets, whereas EMRA was where CD8+ clones were enriched. Only two mild cases were covered in the study, and larger cohorts including severe cases with pre-infection samples were considered necessary. Clones that contracted from day 15 to 85 showed balanced CD4/CD8 phenotypes, whereas a second wave of clones that expanded from day 15 to 37 leaned towards CD4+. Some responding clones were detected in pre-infection memory, which suggested that pre-existing cross-reactive memory T cells had joined the SARS-CoV-2 response.

PBMCs were isolated by Ficoll-Paque density gradient centrifugation. Specimen: PBMCs or a T cell subset sorted from them (not recorded which). The sequence was collected from an adult woman who had mild COVID-19 (a few samples of this study predate the infection). The sample titles of this study are shuffled in the database, so cell type and time point are left out; the donor was told from shared clones. The receptor chain draws on TRBV7-2 and TRBJ1-1, and the D gene may be TRBD1, 5 bases matching. Read as DNA, the sequence is TGTGCCAGCAGGGAGGACATGAACACTGAAGCTTTCTTT. Translation gives CASREDMNTEAFF.